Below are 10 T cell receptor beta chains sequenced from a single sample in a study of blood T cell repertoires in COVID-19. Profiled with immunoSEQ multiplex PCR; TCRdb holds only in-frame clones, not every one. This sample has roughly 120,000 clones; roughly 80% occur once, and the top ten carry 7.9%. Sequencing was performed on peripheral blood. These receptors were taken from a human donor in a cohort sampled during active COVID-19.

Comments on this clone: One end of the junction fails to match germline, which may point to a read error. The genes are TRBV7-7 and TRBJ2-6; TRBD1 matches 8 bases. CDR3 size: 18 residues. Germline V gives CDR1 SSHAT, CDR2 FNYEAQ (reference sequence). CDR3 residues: CASSFRGQGYSGANVLTF. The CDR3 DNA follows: TGTGCTAGCAGCTTTCGAGGACAGGGCTACTCTGGGGCCAACGTCCTGACTTTC.

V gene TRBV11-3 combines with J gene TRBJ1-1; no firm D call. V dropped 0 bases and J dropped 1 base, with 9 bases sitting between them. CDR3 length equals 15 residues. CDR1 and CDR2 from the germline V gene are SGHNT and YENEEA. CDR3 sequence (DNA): TGTGCCAGCAGCTTAGATCCCTCTACGAACACTGAAGCTTTCTTT. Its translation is CASSLDPSTNTEAFF.

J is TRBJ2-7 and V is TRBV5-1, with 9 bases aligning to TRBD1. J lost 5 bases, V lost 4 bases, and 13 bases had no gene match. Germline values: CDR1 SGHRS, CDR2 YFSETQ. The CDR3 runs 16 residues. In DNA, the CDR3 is TGCGCCAGCAGCCCCCCTAGACAGGGGGGCCTGAACGAGCAGTACTTC. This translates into CASSPPRQGGLNEQYF.

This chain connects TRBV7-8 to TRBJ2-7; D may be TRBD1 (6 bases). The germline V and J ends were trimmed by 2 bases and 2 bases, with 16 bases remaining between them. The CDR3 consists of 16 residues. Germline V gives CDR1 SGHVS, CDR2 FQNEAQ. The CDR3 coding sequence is TGTGCCAGCAGCTTAATACAGGGATCCTGGGCCTACGAGCAGTACTTC. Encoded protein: CASSLIQGSWAYEQYF.

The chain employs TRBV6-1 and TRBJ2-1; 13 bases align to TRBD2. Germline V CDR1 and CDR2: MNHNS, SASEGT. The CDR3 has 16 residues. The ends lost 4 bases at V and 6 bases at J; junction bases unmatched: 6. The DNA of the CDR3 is TGTGCCAGCAGTGGGAAGCGGACTAGCGGGAGCAATGAGCAGTTCTTC. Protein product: CASSGKRTSGSNEQFF.

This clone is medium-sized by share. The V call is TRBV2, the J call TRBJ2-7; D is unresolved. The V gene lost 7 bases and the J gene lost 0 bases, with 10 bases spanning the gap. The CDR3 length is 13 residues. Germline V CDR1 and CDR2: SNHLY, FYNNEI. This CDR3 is CASTRSDSYEQYF. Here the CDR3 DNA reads TGTGCCAGCACTAGGTCGGACTCCTACGAGCAGTACTTC.

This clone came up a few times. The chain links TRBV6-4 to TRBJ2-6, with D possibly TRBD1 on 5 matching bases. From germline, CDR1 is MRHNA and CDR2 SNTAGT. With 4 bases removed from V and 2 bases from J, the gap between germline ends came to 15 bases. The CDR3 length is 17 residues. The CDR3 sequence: CASSADGQGAGANVLTF. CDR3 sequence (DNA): TGTGCCAGCAGTGCCGACGGGCAGGGCGCTGGGGCCAACGTCCTGACTTTC.

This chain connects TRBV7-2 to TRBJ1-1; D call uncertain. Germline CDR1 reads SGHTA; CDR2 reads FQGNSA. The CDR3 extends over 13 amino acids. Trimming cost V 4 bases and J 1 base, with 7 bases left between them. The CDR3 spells CASSSFRNTEAFF. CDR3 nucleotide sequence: TGTGCCAGCAGCTCCTTTCGGAACACTGAAGCTTTCTTT.

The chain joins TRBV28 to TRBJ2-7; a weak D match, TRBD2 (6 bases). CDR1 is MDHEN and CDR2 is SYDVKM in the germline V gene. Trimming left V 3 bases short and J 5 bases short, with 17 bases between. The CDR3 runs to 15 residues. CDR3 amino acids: CASSFVVGTLNEQYF. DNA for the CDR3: TGTGCCAGCAGTTTCGTAGTTGGGACTCTTAACGAGCAGTACTTC.

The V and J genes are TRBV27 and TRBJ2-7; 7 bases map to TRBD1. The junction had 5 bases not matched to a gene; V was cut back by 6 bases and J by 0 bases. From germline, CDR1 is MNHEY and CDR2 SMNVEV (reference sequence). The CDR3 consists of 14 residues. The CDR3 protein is CASSPGDSSYEQYF. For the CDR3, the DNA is TGTGCCAGCAGCCCCGGGGACAGCTCCTACGAGCAGTACTTC.